This TCR beta chain was recovered during a study of T cell responses to AZD1222 COVID-19 vaccine. Produced via immunoSEQ multiplex PCR; TCRdb's table is partial and in-frame only. This table holds about 140,000 clones, 88% found once. About this clone itself: Its antigen is still unknown.

Study results and limitations: No day 14 peak samples; only post-peak repertoires were characterized.

V lost 1 base and J lost 0, with 7 bases in between. Germline V gene lookup returns CDR1 SGHDN and CDR2 FVKESK. The CDR3 is made up of 15 amino acids. Pooling covered second doses at about 4 or about 12 weeks. The chain recombines TRBV14 with TRBJ2-1; D may be TRBD1 (6 bases). The source was peripheral blood, collected 28 days after the second AZD1222 dose. The sequence was collected from an adult who received the AZD1222 COVID-19 vaccine. CDR3 in DNA: TGTGCCAGCAGCCAAGGGACAGTCTCCTACAATGAGCAGTTCTTC. It translates to CASSQGTVSYNEQFF.